This TCR beta chain was documented in a study of PD-1 blockade in classical Hodgkin lymphoma. Study-level results: CD4+ TCR diversity, unlike CD8+, climbed significantly by C4D1. Lower baseline TCR diversity was reported for newly diagnosed patients than for healthy donors.

The data were produced by immunoSEQ multiplex PCR, yet TCRdb's version contains in-frame clones alone and is incomplete. The profile shows around 42,000 clones, over 55% of them singletons. As to this clone: What it binds is unknown.

The CDR3 extends over 15 amino acids. Germline V CDR1 and CDR2: MNHEY, SMNVEV (reference sequence). V trimming: 2 bases; J trimming: 5 bases; junction bases outside the gene matches: 7. Autologous stem cell transplantation was followed by relapse in every patient, and brentuximab vedotin exposure varied. The chain employs TRBV27 and TRBJ2-3; 7 bases are a match to TRBD2. The TCR sequence derives from a human donor with classical Hodgkin lymphoma. This specimen consisted of peripheral blood mononuclear cells (PBMCs), obtained at baseline. The CDR3 nucleotides are TGTGCCAGCAGTTTAAGGGACTATAACGGAGATACGCAGTATTTT. Encoded protein: CASSLRDYNGDTQYF.